These T cell receptor beta chains were read from a single sample in a study of OX40 agonist ivuxolimab in advanced cancers. The protocol was immunoSEQ multiplex PCR, while the TCRdb copy is restricted to in-frame clones and leaves out a portion. The sample lists 20,000 to 25,000 clones, around four fifths occurring once. Sequences were derived from CD4+ or CD8+ T cells sorted from blood, sampled in a trial of the OX40 agonist ivuxolimab. The receptors were sampled from an adult with an advanced solid tumor such as melanoma, head and neck, liver or kidney cancer. Each CDR3 is given with its conserved first and last residue. The D gene is left open where the match is weak. Size values are once, few and many counts, or a class for expanded clones, and some rows have none.

j_call,clone_size,d_call,v_call,cdr3_nt,cdr3_aa
TRBJ2-4,NA,NA,TRBV5-4,TGTGCCAGCACCCTTAGCGCCAAAAACATTCAGTACTTC,CASTLSAKNIQYF
TRBJ1-1,NA,NA,TRBV4-3,TGCGCCAGCAGCCTCTGGGGGAACACTGAAGCTTTCTTT,CASSLWGNTEAFF
TRBJ2-2,NA,TRBD2,TRBV9,TGTGCCAGCACCCTTAGCGGGGGACCCAACACCGGGGAGCTGTTTTTT,CASTLSGGPNTGELFF
TRBJ2-5,many,NA,TRBV28,TGTGCCAGCAGTTTTAGGGGCCGAGATAAAGAGACCCAGTACTTC,CASSFRGRDKETQYF
TRBJ2-3,NA,NA,TRBV19,TGTGCCAGTAGTATCGGGGCGAGCCAGCAGTATTTT,CASSIGASQQYF
TRBJ1-5,NA,TRBD1,TRBV28,TGTGCCAGCAGTTCGACCCGGACAGGGCGGACGGGACAGCCCCAGCATTTT,CASSSTRTGRTGQPQHF
TRBJ1-2,NA,NA,TRBV25-1,TGTGCCAGCAGTGCCGACAGCTACTATGGCTACACCTTC,CASSADSYYGYTF
TRBJ2-1,NA,NA,TRBV4-3,TGCGCCAGCAGCCAGAATCCTAACAATGAGCAGTTCTTC,CASSQNPNNEQFF
TRBJ2-2,NA,NA,TRBV4-3,TGCGCCAGCAGCCCCGCCGCGGGGTTGGGGGAGCTGTTTTTT,CASSPAAGLGELFF
TRBJ2-3,NA,TRBD2,TRBV9,TGTGCCAGCAGCTTAGAGCGGGAGGGAGACACAGATACGCAGTATTTT,CASSLEREGDTDTQYF
TRBJ2-4,NA,TRBD2,TRBV6-5,TGTGCCAGCAGTTACTCCTTTACGGGGGGTAGGAACATTCAGTACTTC,CASSYSFTGGRNIQYF
TRBJ1-2,few,TRBD1,TRBV6-5,TGTGCCAGCAGCGCAGGGACAGACTATGGCTACACCTTC,CASSAGTDYGYTF
TRBJ2-7,NA,NA,TRBV28,TGTGCCAGCAGTTTATCACAGGGCACCTACGAGCAGTACTTC,CASSLSQGTYEQYF
TRBJ1-2,NA,NA,TRBV27,TGTGCCAGCAGTTTATCGGGGGGGGCGGGCGGCTACACCTTC,CASSLSGGAGGYTF
TRBJ2-3,NA,TRBD2,TRBV28,TGTGCCAGTGGGACTAGGAGCACAGATACGCAGTATTTT,CASGTRSTDTQYF
TRBJ1-4,NA,NA,TRBV9,TGTGCCAGCAGCGTAGTCGACGGCCAGGGTGAAAAACTGTTTTTT,CASSVVDGQGEKLFF
TRBJ2-1,NA,NA,TRBV19,TGTGCCAGTAGTATGTACGGGGGCGATGAGCAGTTCTTC,CASSMYGGDEQFF
TRBJ1-4,NA,TRBD1,TRBV19,TGTGCCAGTAGAACGACAGGGGTAGCTAATGAAAAACTGTTTTTT,CASRTTGVANEKLFF
TRBJ2-7,NA,TRBD1,TRBV27,TGTGCCAGCCTGGACAGGAACGGCCGGTACGAGCAGTACTTC,CASLDRNGRYEQYF
TRBJ2-5,medium-sized,NA,TRBV30,TGTGCCTGGGAGTCGGTGGGAGAGACCCAGTACTTC,CAWESVGETQYF
TRBJ2-7,NA,TRBD2,TRBV10-2,TGCGCCAGCTTGGGACTAGCGGGTGATGAGCAGTACTTC,CASLGLAGDEQYF
TRBJ2-7,once,NA,TRBV27,TGTGCCAGCAGTTTAGGAACCGCCTACGAGCAGTACTTC,CASSLGTAYEQYF
TRBJ2-7,NA,TRBD2,TRBV9,TGTGCCAGCAGCGTCCTAGCGGGGGCCTACGAGCAGTACTTC,CASSVLAGAYEQYF
TRBJ2-1,NA,NA,TRBV18,TGTGCCAGCTCACCAATCGCCCCTTTCCAGCGGGCGTTAAGGGCTGAGCAGTTCTTC,CASSPIAPFQRALRAEQFF
TRBJ1-1,few,TRBD1,TRBV11-3,TGTGCCAGCAGCCCACCCAGGGGGAAGGGAGCTTTCTTT,CASSPPRGKGAFF
TRBJ2-3,NA,NA,TRBV5-1,TGCGCCAGCAGCTTGTTCATGGAGGGGTCCCTCGGAGATACGCAGTATTTT,CASSLFMEGSLGDTQYF
TRBJ2-2,NA,TRBD1,TRBV13,TGTACCACCCCAAGGAGACAGGGTAACACCGGGGAGCTGTTTTTT,CTTPRRQGNTGELFF
TRBJ1-6,NA,NA,TRBV5-4,TGTGCCAGCAGCTTGGAAAGGGCTTCACCCCTCCACTTT,CASSLERASPLHF
TRBJ1-6,once,NA,TRBV11-2,TGTGCCAGCAGCCCGGACCGGGGGTATAATTCACCCCTCCACTTT,CASSPDRGYNSPLHF
TRBJ2-7,NA,NA,TRBV5-1,TGCGCCAGCAGCTTGGCCGGGGGCCACGAGCAGTACTTC,CASSLAGGHEQYF
TRBJ1-5,medium-sized,NA,TRBV28,TGTGCCAGCAGTTTCAGGATAGGGGCGCCCCAGCATTTT,CASSFRIGAPQHF
TRBJ2-7,NA,NA,TRBV29-1,TGCAGCGTTGAAGGAGGGGATCCCTCCTACGAGCAGTACTTC,CSVEGGDPSYEQYF
TRBJ2-1,NA,NA,TRBV2,TGTGCCAGCACCGGCCTGTTGGGAAGCGATGAGCAGTTCTTC,CASTGLLGSDEQFF
TRBJ1-2,NA,NA,TRBV4-3,TGCGCCAGCAGCCCTAGTACGACGCATAACTATGGCTACACCTTC,CASSPSTTHNYGYTF
TRBJ2-5,NA,NA,TRBV19,TGTGCCAGTAGTATACGGGCCTCACAAGAGACCCAGTACTTC,CASSIRASQETQYF
TRBJ2-1,NA,TRBD2,TRBV5-5,TGTGCCAGCAGCTTCCTAGCGGGAGGGCCAAATGAGCAGTTCTTC,CASSFLAGGPNEQFF